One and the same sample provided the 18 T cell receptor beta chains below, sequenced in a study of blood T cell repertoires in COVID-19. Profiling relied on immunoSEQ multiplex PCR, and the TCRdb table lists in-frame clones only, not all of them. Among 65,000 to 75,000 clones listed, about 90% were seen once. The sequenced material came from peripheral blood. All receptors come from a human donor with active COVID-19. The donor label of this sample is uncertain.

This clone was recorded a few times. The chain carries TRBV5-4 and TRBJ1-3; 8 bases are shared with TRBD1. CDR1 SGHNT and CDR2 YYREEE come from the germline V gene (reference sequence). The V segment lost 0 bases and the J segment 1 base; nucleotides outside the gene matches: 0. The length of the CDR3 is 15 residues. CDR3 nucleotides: TGTGCCAGCAGCTTGGGGACAGGGTCTGGAAACACCATATATTTT. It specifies CASSLGTGSGNTIYF.

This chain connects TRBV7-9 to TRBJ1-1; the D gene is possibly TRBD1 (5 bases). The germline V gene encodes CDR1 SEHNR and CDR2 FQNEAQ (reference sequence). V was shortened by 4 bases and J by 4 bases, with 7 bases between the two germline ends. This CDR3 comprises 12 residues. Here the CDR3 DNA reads TGTGCCAGCAGCTCAGGGATCACTGAAGCTTTCTTT. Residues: CASSSGITEAFF.

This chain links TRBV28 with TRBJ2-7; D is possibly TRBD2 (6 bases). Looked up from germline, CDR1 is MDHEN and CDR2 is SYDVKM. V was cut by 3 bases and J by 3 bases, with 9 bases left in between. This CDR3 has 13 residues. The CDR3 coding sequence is TGTGCCAGCAGTTTGTGGAGGGTCTACGAGCAGTACTTC. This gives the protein CASSLWRVYEQYF.

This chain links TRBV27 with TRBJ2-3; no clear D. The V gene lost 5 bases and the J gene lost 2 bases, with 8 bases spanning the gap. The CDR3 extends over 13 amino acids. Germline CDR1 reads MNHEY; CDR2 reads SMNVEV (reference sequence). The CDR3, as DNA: TGTGCCAGCAGTCCCTCTATCACAGATACGCAGTATTTT. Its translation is CASSPSITDTQYF.

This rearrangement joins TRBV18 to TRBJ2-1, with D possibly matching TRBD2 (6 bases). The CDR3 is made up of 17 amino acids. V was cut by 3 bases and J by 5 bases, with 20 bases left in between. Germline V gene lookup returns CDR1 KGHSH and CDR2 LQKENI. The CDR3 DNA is TGTGCCAGCTCACCGAGAGGCGGGGACCGGGCAAACAATGAGCAGTTCTTC. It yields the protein CASSPRGGDRANNEQFF. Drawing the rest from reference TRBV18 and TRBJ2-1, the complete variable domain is NAGVMQNPRHLVRRRGQEARLRCSPMKGHSHVYWYRQLPEEGLKFMVYLQKENIIDESGMPKERFSAEFPKEGPSILRIQQVVRGDSAAYFCASSPRGGDRANNEQFFGPGTRLTVL.

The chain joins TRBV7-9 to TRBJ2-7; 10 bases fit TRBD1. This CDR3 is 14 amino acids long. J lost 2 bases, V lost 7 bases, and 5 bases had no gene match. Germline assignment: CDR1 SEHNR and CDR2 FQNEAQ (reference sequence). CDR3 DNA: TGTGCCAGCAACGGACAGGGGGGTCCCTACGAGCAGTACTTC. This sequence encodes CASNGQGGPYEQYF.

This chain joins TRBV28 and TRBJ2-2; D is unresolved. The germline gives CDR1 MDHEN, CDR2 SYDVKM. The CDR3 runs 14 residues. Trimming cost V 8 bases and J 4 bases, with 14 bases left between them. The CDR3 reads CASFSGLLTGELFF. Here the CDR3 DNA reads TGTGCCAGCTTCTCTGGCCTCCTCACCGGGGAGCTGTTTTTT. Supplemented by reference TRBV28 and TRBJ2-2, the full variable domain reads DVKVTQSSRYLVKRTGEKVFLECVQDMDHENMFWYRQDPGLGLRLIYFSYDVKMKEKGDIPEGYSVSREKKERFSLILESASTNQTSMYLCASFSGLLTGELFFGEGSRLTVL.

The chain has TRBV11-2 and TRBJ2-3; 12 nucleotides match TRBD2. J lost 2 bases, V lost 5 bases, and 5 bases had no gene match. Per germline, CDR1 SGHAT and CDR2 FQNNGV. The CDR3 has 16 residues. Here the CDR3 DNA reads TGTGCCAGCAGCCCGACTAGCGGGAGAATCACAGATACGCAGTATTTT. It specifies CASSPTSGRITDTQYF.

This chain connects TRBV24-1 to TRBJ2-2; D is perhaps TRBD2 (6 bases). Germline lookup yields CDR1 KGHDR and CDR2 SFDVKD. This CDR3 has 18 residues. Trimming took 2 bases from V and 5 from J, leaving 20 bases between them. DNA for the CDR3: TGTGCCACCAGTGATTCCGGACCTCTCGGGGGTGGGACCGGGGAGCTGTTTTTT. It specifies CATSDSGPLGGGTGELFF.

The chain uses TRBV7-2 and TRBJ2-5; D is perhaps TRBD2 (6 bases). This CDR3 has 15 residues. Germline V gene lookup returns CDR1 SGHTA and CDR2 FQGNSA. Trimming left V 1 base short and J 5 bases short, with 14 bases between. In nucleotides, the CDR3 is TGTGCCAGCAGCTTAGAAGATTGGAGGGCGGAGACCCAGTACTTC. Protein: CASSLEDWRAETQYF.

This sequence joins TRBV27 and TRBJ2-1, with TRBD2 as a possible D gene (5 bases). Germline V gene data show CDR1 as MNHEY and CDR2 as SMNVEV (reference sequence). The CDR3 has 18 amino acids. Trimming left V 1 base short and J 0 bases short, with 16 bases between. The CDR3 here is CASSLFPFAGSSYNEQFF. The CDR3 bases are TGTGCCAGCAGTTTATTTCCTTTCGCGGGTAGCTCCTACAATGAGCAGTTCTTC.

CDR3 in amino acids: CATSGGPQHF. The CDR3 coding sequence is TGTGCCACCTCGGGAGGGCCCCAGCATTTT. The rearrangement uses TRBV21-1 and TRBJ1-5. TRBV21-1 represents a pseudogene. The CDR3 sequence is 10 residues long.

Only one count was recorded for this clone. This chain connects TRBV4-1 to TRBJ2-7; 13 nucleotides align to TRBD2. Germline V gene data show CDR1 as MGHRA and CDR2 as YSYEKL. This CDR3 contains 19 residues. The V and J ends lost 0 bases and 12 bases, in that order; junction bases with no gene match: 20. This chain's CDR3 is CASSQDTNRRRTSGSLRYF. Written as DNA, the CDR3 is TGCGCCAGCAGCCAAGATACAAATCGGAGGAGGACTAGCGGGAGTTTACGGTACTTC.

In DNA, the CDR3 is TGTGCCAGCAGCCCGATGGACTCCTCCACCGGGGAGCTGTTTTTT. Its translation is CASSPMDSSTGELFF. The chain combines TRBV6-4 with TRBJ2-2; TRBD2 might be the D (5 bases). The V gene's germline CDR1 is MRHNA and CDR2 SNTAGT. The V and J ends lost 6 bases and 4 bases respectively, with 15 bases between them. The length of the CDR3 is 15 residues.

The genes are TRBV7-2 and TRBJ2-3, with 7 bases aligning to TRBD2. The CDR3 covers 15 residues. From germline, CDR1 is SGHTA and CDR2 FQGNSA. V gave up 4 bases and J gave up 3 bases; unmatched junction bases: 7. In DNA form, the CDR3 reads TGTGCCAGCAGCTCACTAGGGCGGGGGACAGATACGCAGTATTTT. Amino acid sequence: CASSSLGRGTDTQYF.

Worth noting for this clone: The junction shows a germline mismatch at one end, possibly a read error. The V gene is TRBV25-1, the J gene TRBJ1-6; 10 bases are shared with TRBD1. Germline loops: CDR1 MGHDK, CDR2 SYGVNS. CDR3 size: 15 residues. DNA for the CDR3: TGTGCCAGCAGAAAGACCGGGACAGGGGATTCCCCCCTCCACTTT. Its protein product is CASRKTGTGDSPLHF.

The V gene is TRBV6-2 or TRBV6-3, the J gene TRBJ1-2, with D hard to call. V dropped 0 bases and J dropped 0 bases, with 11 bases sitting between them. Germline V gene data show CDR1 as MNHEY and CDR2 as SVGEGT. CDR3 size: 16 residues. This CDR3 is CASSYSTGMTNYGYTF. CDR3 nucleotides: TGTGCCAGCAGTTACTCGACCGGGATGACTAACTATGGCTACACCTTC.

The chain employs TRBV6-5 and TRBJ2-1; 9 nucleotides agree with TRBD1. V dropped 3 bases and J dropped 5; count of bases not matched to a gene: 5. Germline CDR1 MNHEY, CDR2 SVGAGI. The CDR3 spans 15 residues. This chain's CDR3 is CASSYRTGVDNEQFF. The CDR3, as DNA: TGTGCCAGCAGTTATCGGACAGGGGTGGACAATGAGCAGTTCTTC.